Following are 29 T cell receptor beta chains from one sample sequenced in a study of blood T cell repertoires in COVID-19 (dated by TCRdb to 2018 to 2021). The library was prepared using the immunoSEQ multiplex PCR assay. TCRdb holds this immuneACCESS table with in-frame rearrangements only. Some clones are missing; in checked studies, unresolved V genes explain under half, and the rest has no known cause. For this sample the table gives a few hundred thousand clones, of which 80% to 85% were detected only once. The biggest ten clones account for around 5.1% of the sample. The sample was PBMCs or T cells enriched from blood (not recorded which). The receptors shown here come from a woman in her forties or fifties who had recovered from COVID-19.

V is TRBV30 and J is TRBJ1-5; maybe TRBD1 (5 bases). CDR1 and CDR2 from the germline V gene are GTSNPN and SVGIG (reference sequence). The CDR3 totals 13 residues. Trimming pared 5 bases from V and 2 bases from J, leaving 10 bases between. CDR3 sequence: CAWGEGGNQPQHF. Written as DNA, the CDR3 is TGTGCCTGGGGGGAAGGGGGCAATCAGCCCCAGCATTTT.

The V and J genes are TRBV30 and TRBJ2-1; D call uncertain. Germline V gene data show CDR1 as GTSNPN and CDR2 as SVGIG (reference sequence). This CDR3 spans 11 amino acids. Trimming left V 0 bases short and J 8 bases short, with 5 bases between. CDR3 in amino acids: CAWSVLHEQFF. The CDR3 DNA is TGTGCCTGGAGTGTACTGCATGAGCAGTTCTTC.

The chain uses TRBV6-2 or TRBV6-3 and TRBJ2-1; 11 nucleotides match TRBD2. The CDR3 sequence is 17 residues long. Unmatched junction bases numbered 9, after V lost 5 bases and J lost 3 bases. Germline CDR1 and CDR2: MNHEY and SVGEGT. The CDR3 loop is CASSLLAGAPDYNEQFF. DNA for the CDR3: TGTGCCAGCAGTCTACTAGCGGGGGCCCCTGACTACAATGAGCAGTTCTTC.

This clone is a singleton in its sample. The chain couples TRBV5-4 to TRBJ1-2; 7 nucleotides align to TRBD1. Trimming took 2 bases from V and 2 from J; bases not matched to a gene: 6. There are 15 residues in the CDR3. Germline V gives CDR1 SGHNT, CDR2 YYREEE (reference sequence). CDR3 amino acids: CASSLGGGRNYGYTF. Here the CDR3 DNA reads TGTGCCAGCAGCTTAGGGGGCGGTAGGAACTATGGCTACACCTTC.

V and J are TRBV6-1 and TRBJ2-7, with D unresolved. Germline CDR1 and CDR2: MNHNS and SASEGT. The CDR3 runs to 16 residues. Trimming cost V 4 bases and J 3 bases, with 19 bases left between them. As DNA, the CDR3 is TGTGCCAGCAGTGTCAATACTCTATCATTTCTCTACGAGCAGTACTTC. Amino acids: CASSVNTLSFLYEQYF.

The count of this clone is one. The chain uses TRBV3-1 (or the pseudogene TRBV3-2) and TRBJ2-5, with D perhaps TRBD2 (6 bases). This CDR3 comprises 16 residues. CDR1 and CDR2 from the germline V gene are LGHDT and YNNKEL (reference sequence). Trimming took 1 base from V and 9 from J, leaving 21 bases between them. The CDR3 is CASSQGNSGLRKAQYF. CDR3 DNA: TGTGCCAGCAGCCAAGGAAATAGCGGCCTCCGGAAGGCCCAGTACTTC.

The CDR3 DNA is TGTGCCAGCAGCTTGCTGGGGGGGAGTAAGGGCTACACCTTC. This encodes CASSLLGGSKGYTF. The rearrangement joins TRBV28 to TRBJ1-2; TRBD1 might be the D (5 bases). The germline V gene encodes CDR1 MDHEN and CDR2 SYDVKM. V was trimmed by 6 bases and J by 8 bases, leaving 19 bases between them. There are 14 residues in the CDR3.

V is TRBV18 and J is TRBJ1-3, with TRBD1 identical over 9 bases. The CDR3 extends over 16 amino acids. Germline V gives CDR1 KGHSH, CDR2 LQKENI. V lost 4 bases, J lost 1 base, and 5 bases stayed unmatched. DNA of the CDR3: TGTGCCAGCTCACGGGACAGGGTCGTATCTGGAAACACCATATATTTT. It encodes CASSRDRVVSGNTIYF.

This clone showed up many times. DNA for the CDR3: TGTGCCAGCAGCTTCAAACTAGCTAACACCGGGGAGCTGTTTTTT. Translation gives CASSFKLANTGELFF. The chain recombines TRBV7-2 with TRBJ2-2; D possibly corresponds to TRBD2 (6 bases). The CDR3 is made up of 15 amino acids. The V gene's germline CDR1 is SGHTA and CDR2 FQGNSA. V dropped 3 bases and J dropped 2 bases, with 10 bases sitting between them. Full variable domain (remainder filled in from reference TRBV7-2 and TRBJ2-2): GAGVSQSPSNKVTEKGKDVELRCDPISGHTALYWYRQSLGQGLEFLIYFQGNSAPDKSGLPSDRFSAERTGGSVSTLTIQRTQQEDSAVYLCASSFKLANTGELFFGEGSRLTVL.

The sample holds a few counts of this clone. The genes are TRBV27 and TRBJ1-2, with D possibly TRBD1 on 6 matching bases. The CDR3 length is 13 residues. The germline V gene has CDR1 MNHEY and CDR2 SMNVEV (reference sequence). Trimming left V 5 bases short and J 4 bases short, with 11 bases between. CDR3 nucleotide sequence: TGTGCCAGCAGTGGCTCACAGGGCTATGGCTACACCTTC. It yields the protein CASSGSQGYGYTF.

This chain joins TRBV7-2 and TRBJ2-7; 7 positions agree with TRBD1. This CDR3 is 16 amino acids long. V was pared by 5 bases and J by 7 bases, with 17 bases of the junction left unmatched. Looked up from germline, CDR1 is SGHTA and CDR2 is FQGNSA. The CDR3 reads CASSPMDRNNLGEQYF. In DNA form, the CDR3 reads TGTGCCAGCAGCCCGATGGACAGGAATAATTTGGGAGAGCAGTACTTC.

The chain carries TRBV25-1 and TRBJ1-4; 8 bases line up with TRBD1. Germline V gene sequence: CDR1 MGHDK, CDR2 SYGVNS. This CDR3 is 16 amino acids long. With 1 base clipped from V and 11 bases from J, the junction kept 12 bases outside the gene matches. The CDR3 is CASSEFPRQGKGKLFF. CDR3 coding DNA: TGTGCCAGCAGTGAATTCCCCAGACAGGGGAAGGGGAAACTGTTTTTT. The full variable domain, rest sourced from reference TRBV25-1 and TRBJ1-4, is EADIYQTPRYLVIGTGKKITLECSQTMGHDKMYWYQQDPGMELHLIHYSYGVNSTEKGDLSSESTVSRIRTEHFPLTLESARPSHTSQYLCASSEFPRQGKGKLFFGSGTQLSVL.

This clone was observed once. This chain uses TRBV5-4 with TRBJ1-3; no clear D. Per germline, CDR1 SGHNT and CDR2 YYREEE (reference sequence). CDR3 length equals 15 residues. Trimming pared 4 bases from V and 6 bases from J, leaving 17 bases between. The CDR3 here is CASSLAGGRVNTIYF. The CDR3 DNA reads as TGTGCCAGCAGCCTCGCGGGTGGGCGTGTAAACACCATATATTTT.

J is TRBJ1-6 and V is TRBV30, with D uncertain. The CDR3 consists of 13 residues. The V gene's germline CDR1 is GTSNPN and CDR2 SVGIG (reference sequence). V lost 4 bases and J 8 bases, leaving 12 bases between the germline ends. The CDR3, as DNA: TGTGCCTGGACCGGCAGTGACTATTCACCCCTCCACTTT. Its translation is CAWTGSDYSPLHF.

This chain joins TRBV5-4 and TRBJ1-2; 7 nucleotides match TRBD1. Germline loops: CDR1 SGHNT, CDR2 YYREEE (reference sequence). After removal of 2 bases from V and 4 bases from J, the junction contained 8 bases not matched to a gene. The CDR3 is made up of 15 amino acids. CDR3 region: CASSFGQEWGYGYTF. CDR3 DNA sequence: TGTGCCAGCAGCTTCGGACAGGAGTGGGGCTATGGCTACACCTTC.

This chain joins TRBV3-1 (or the pseudogene TRBV3-2) and TRBJ2-5; 12 nucleotides match TRBD1. V lost 1 base to trimming and J lost 6 bases; unmatched junction nucleotides: 6. CDR1 is LGHDT, CDR2 YNNKEL, per germline (reference sequence). This CDR3 is built from 16 residues. CDR3 nucleotides: TGTGCCAGCAGCCAAGTGGGACAGGGGGCGAAGAAGACCCAGTACTTC. Amino acid sequence: CASSQVGQGAKKTQYF.

The V and J genes are TRBV5-6 and TRBJ1-6, with D possibly being TRBD1 (6 bases). The V gene lost 5 bases and the J gene lost 9 bases, with 15 bases spanning the gap. The length of the CDR3 is 14 residues. The V gene's germline CDR1 is SGHDT and CDR2 YYEEEE. CDR3 amino acids: CASRNQGRRSPLHF. The DNA of the CDR3 is TGTGCCAGCAGGAACCAGGGGCGGCGTTCACCCCTCCACTTT.

The chain is built from TRBV6-2 or TRBV6-3 and TRBJ1-3, with D uncertain. CDR1 is MNHEY, CDR2 SVGEGT, per germline. CDR3 size: 15 residues. V lost 2 bases and J 0 bases, leaving 8 bases between the germline ends. CDR3 in DNA: TGTGCCAGCAGTTACACTCCCCGCTCTGGAAACACCATATATTTT. Its protein product is CASSYTPRSGNTIYF.

This clone appeared a few times. The rearrangement uses TRBV30 and TRBJ1-3, with D uncertain. This CDR3 is 14 amino acids long. The V end was cut by 7 bases, the J end by 4 bases, with 17 bases between. Germline V gives CDR1 GTSNPN, CDR2 SVGIG (reference sequence). For the CDR3, the DNA is TGTGCCTCGAACGTAGGAGGGATCGGAAACACCATATATTTT. It is translated as CASNVGGIGNTIYF.

The gene calls are TRBV30 and TRBJ1-2; D is uncertain. V dropped 2 bases and J dropped 5 bases, with 9 bases sitting between them. The CDR3 sequence is 12 residues long. Per the germline V gene, CDR1 is GTSNPN and CDR2 is SVGIG (reference sequence). In DNA form, the CDR3 reads TGTGCCTGGAGTACCAGTAAATATGGCTACACCTTC. Translating gives CAWSTSKYGYTF.

The rearrangement uses TRBV5-4 and TRBJ2-3; 7 nucleotides agree with TRBD1. V shed 2 bases and J 2 bases; nucleotides not matched to a gene: 2. There are 14 residues in the CDR3. Germline CDR1 is SGHNT and CDR2 is YYREEE (reference sequence). CDR3 region: CASSFTGATDTQYF. The CDR3 DNA is TGTGCCAGCAGCTTCACAGGGGCCACAGATACGCAGTATTTT.

The rearrangement joins TRBV7-6 to TRBJ1-6, with D unresolved. This CDR3 spans 14 amino acids. Germline lookup yields CDR1 SGHVS and CDR2 FNYEAQ. V gave up 5 bases and J gave up 7 bases, with 12 bases separating them. The CDR3 protein is CASSPSVGNSPLHF. CDR3 sequence (DNA): TGTGCCAGCAGCCCATCAGTCGGGAATTCACCCCTCCACTTT.

The CDR3 is CASSLLGGLQETQYF. DNA for the CDR3: TGTGCCAGCAGCTTACTCGGGGGGTTACAAGAGACCCAGTACTTC. The chain recombines TRBV7-3 with TRBJ2-5; 7 nucleotides line up with TRBD2. The CDR3 runs 15 residues. The V gene end was trimmed by 2 bases and the J gene end by 2 bases; junction bases not matched to a gene: 5. Germline values: CDR1 SGHTA, CDR2 FQGTGA.

The J gene is TRBJ2-1, the V gene TRBV15; D is perhaps TRBD2 (5 bases). The germline CDR1 and CDR2 sequences are LNHNV and YYDKDF (reference sequence). Trimming took off 8 bases at V and 3 bases at J, with 20 bases between the two ends. CDR3 length equals 16 residues. CDR3: CATSAETSKFYNEQFF. As DNA, the CDR3 is TGTGCCACCTCAGCGGAGACCTCTAAATTCTACAATGAGCAGTTCTTC.

The chain combines TRBV7-2 with TRBJ1-5; D unclear. The CDR3 spans 14 residues. The V gene lost 1 base and the J gene lost 11 bases, with 15 bases spanning the gap. The V gene's germline CDR1 is SGHTA and CDR2 FQGNSA. CDR3 loop: CASSLDVGAGTQHF. The CDR3 region has the DNA TGTGCCAGCAGCTTAGATGTAGGAGCGGGAACCCAGCATTTT.

V usage is TRBV9 and J usage is TRBJ2-2; 9 nucleotides align to TRBD1. After removal of 3 bases from V and 0 bases from J, the junction contained 9 bases not matched to a gene. This CDR3 is built from 18 residues. In germline, CDR1 is SGDLS, CDR2 YYNGEE. CDR3 sequence: CASSAGQGPTTNTGELFF. The CDR3 DNA follows: TGTGCCAGCAGCGCAGGACAGGGGCCAACAACGAACACCGGGGAGCTGTTTTTT.

The chain carries TRBV11-2 and TRBJ2-3, with D possibly being TRBD2 (5 bases). The CDR3 is made up of 15 amino acids. CDR1 is SGHAT, CDR2 FQNNGV, per germline. V lost 1 base and J lost 2, with 10 bases in between. The chain's CDR3 is CASSLAGGFTDTQYF. The CDR3 DNA reads TGTGCCAGCAGCTTAGCGGGCGGGTTCACAGATACGCAGTATTTT.

The rearrangement links TRBV13 to TRBJ2-7; D is possibly TRBD2 (6 bases). Between the trimmed V and J ends, which lost 6 bases and 4 bases, there was a span of 16 bases. The CDR3 is made up of 14 amino acids. The germline CDR1 and CDR2 sequences are PRHDT and FYEKMQ (reference sequence). The CDR3, as DNA: TGTGCCAGCAGTAATGTCCTAGCGAGGTACGAGCAGTACTTC. Translating it yields CASSNVLARYEQYF.

This chain connects TRBV7-9 to TRBJ1-2; TRBD1 might be the D (6 bases). V was clipped by 1 base and J by 8 bases, with 20 bases between them. The germline CDR1 and CDR2 sequences are SEHNR and FQNEAQ (reference sequence). The CDR3 contains 16 residues. The CDR3 here is CASSLGILTGGGGYTF. CDR3 coding DNA: TGTGCCAGCAGCTTAGGGATATTGACAGGCGGCGGGGGCTACACCTTC.